The 5 T cell receptor beta chains in this list originate from one sample, sequenced in a study of T cell responses to AZD1222 COVID-19 vaccine (dated by TCRdb to about 2021). The sample's time point label, in plain terms: about 28 days (+/-7) after the second vaccine dose. The library was generated by the immunoSEQ multiplex PCR assay. In its TCRdb copy, this immuneACCESS table keeps in-frame sequences only and misses some clones. Where compared with another copy, unresolved V genes explain less than half of these, and the others have no known cause. The sample table holds just over 90,000 clones, of which roughly nine tenths were seen once. The ten largest clones capture 2% to 2.5% of the sample. Sample: peripheral blood, taken 28 days after the second AZD1222 dose. The receptor set was obtained from an adult who received the AZD1222 COVID-19 vaccine.

In DNA form, the CDR3 reads TGTGCCAGCAGCCGCGGGCAGGCTAGCGGGGACATTCAGTACTTC. Translating it yields CASSRGQASGDIQYF. The chain employs TRBV5-4 and TRBJ2-4; 9 bases match TRBD2. The CDR3 extends over 15 amino acids. The V and J ends lost 4 bases and 8 bases, in that order; junction bases with no gene match: 10. CDR1 is SGHNT and CDR2 is YYREEE in the germline V gene (reference sequence).

This sequence joins TRBV4-3 and TRBJ2-3; D possibly uses TRBD1 or TRBD2 (6 bases each). The ends were cut back, 0 bases at V and 3 bases at J, with 16 bases in the middle. CDR1 LGHNA and CDR2 YSLEER come from the germline V gene. The CDR3 spans 17 residues. This chain's CDR3 is CASSQDPVGGATDTQYF. The CDR3 coding sequence is TGCGCCAGCAGCCAAGATCCGGTGGGGGGCGCGACAGATACGCAGTATTTT.

This clone was detected only once. CDR3 coding DNA: TGTGCCAGCAGGACAGGCCTAAATTCACCCCTCCACTTT. Its protein is CASRTGLNSPLHF. V is TRBV27 and J is TRBJ1-6, with D tentatively TRBD1 (6 bases). The V end was cut by 6 bases, the J end by 7 bases, with 10 bases between. This CDR3 spans 13 amino acids. Per germline, CDR1 MNHEY and CDR2 SMNVEV (reference sequence).

The chain couples TRBV7-2 to TRBJ2-7; D may correspond to TRBD1 or TRBD2 (5 bases each). This CDR3 spans 14 amino acids. V dropped 5 bases and J dropped 6 bases, with 17 bases sitting between them. CDR1 is SGHTA and CDR2 is FQGNSA in the germline V gene. The DNA of the CDR3 is TGTGCCAGCAGCCCCCATGGGGGAACAGTCGAGCAGTACTTC. It specifies CASSPHGGTVEQYF.

The CDR3 DNA reads TGTGCCAGCAGCCAAGTAGGTCTAGCCCGGGCTTGGAATACCGGGGAGCTGTTTTTT. Its translation is CASSQVGLARAWNTGELFF. The gene calls are TRBV14 and TRBJ2-2; tentative D call: TRBD2 (5 bases). Germline V gene sequence: CDR1 SGHDN, CDR2 FVKESK. CDR3 length equals 19 residues. The V and J ends lost 1 base and 5 bases respectively, with 23 bases between them.